This TCR beta chain was sequenced in a study of blood T cell repertoires in COVID-19. Germline loops: CDR1 SGHTA, CDR2 FQGNSA. With V trimmed by 6 bases and J by 0 bases, 7 bases remained unmatched. This CDR3 contains 15 residues. In terms of age and location, participants ranged from roughly 18 to 90 years and lived in roughly 22 US areas. Data came from immunoSEQ multiplex PCR; TCRdb stores just in-frame clones and leaves some out. The data hold 350,000 to 450,000 clones, with 88% observed a single time. This chain connects TRBV7-2 to TRBJ2-7; 8 bases are a match to TRBD2. This TCR derives from a woman between 18 and 29 years old who had been exposed to COVID-19. Input material: PBMCs or T cells enriched from blood (not recorded which). CDR3 in DNA: TGTGCCAGCAGTCAGAGCGGGGGTAGCTCCTACGAGCAGTACTTC. Translating gives CASSQSGGSSYEQYF.